These 28 T cell receptor beta chains were all obtained from the same sample, sequenced in a study of cytomegalovirus exposure and HLA in healthy donors. Primers: 60 Vbeta forward and 13 Jbeta reverse. Sequenced by immunoSEQ multiplex PCR; TCRdb stores in-frame clones only, minus some. The sample lists around 94,000 clones; 76% were seen once. The sample taken for sequencing was PBMCs. The receptors stem from a woman aged 55 to 70 in good health and CMV-seropositive.

This clone occurred a few times. V usage is TRBV6-6 and J usage is TRBJ1-1; TRBD1 aligns across 12 bases. The V segment lost 5 bases and the J segment 10 bases; nucleotides outside the gene matches: 5. CDR3 length equals 13 residues. Germline V lookup: CDR1 MNHNY, CDR2 SVGAGI (reference sequence). For the CDR3, the DNA is TGTGCCAGCAGTGGCGGGACAGGGGGCATAGCTTTCTTT. Protein: CASSGGTGGIAFF.

The chain links TRBV6-5 to TRBJ1-4; 7 positions match TRBD1. The CDR3 is 14 residues long. The ends lost 4 bases at V and 5 bases at J; junction bases unmatched: 4. Germline CDR1 is MNHEY and CDR2 is SVGAGI. CDR3 DNA sequence: TGTGCCAGCAGTTTGGGCAGGGGGAATGAAAAACTGTTTTTT. This codes for CASSLGRGNEKLFF.

V is TRBV4-2 and J is TRBJ1-1; D is ambiguous. The CDR3 totals 14 residues. V shed 0 bases and J shed 5 bases, with 10 bases lying between them. Germline V gives CDR1 LGHNA, CDR2 YNFKEQ. CDR3 coding DNA: TGTGCCAGCAGCCAAGATCCGAGTGAAACTGAAGCTTTCTTT. Protein product: CASSQDPSETEAFF.

The V and J genes are TRBV5-1 and TRBJ2-7; TRBD1 matches at 8 bases. After removal of 4 bases from V and 0 bases from J, the junction contained 3 bases not matched to a gene. Germline CDR1 reads SGHRS; CDR2 reads YFSETQ. The CDR3 contains 14 residues. DNA of the CDR3: TGCGCCAGCAGCCATGGACAGGGCTCCTACGAGCAGTACTTC. Encoded protein: CASSHGQGSYEQYF.

The CDR3 region is CSVERAGKGETQYF. The CDR3 nucleotides read TGCAGCGTTGAAAGGGCAGGGAAAGGAGAGACCCAGTACTTC. The chain couples TRBV29-1 to TRBJ2-5; TRBD1 is a possible D gene (5 bases). The V end lost 2 bases, the J end lost 4 bases, and 14 bases lay between the germline ends. Germline CDR1 is SQVTM and CDR2 is ANQGSEA. This CDR3 has 14 amino acids.

The genes are TRBV2 and TRBJ2-5; 9 positions match TRBD2. The J call may not be correct, given that the DNA end is closer to TRBJ2-7. Germline V lookup: CDR1 SNHLY, CDR2 FYNNEI. This CDR3 region has 14 residues. The chain's CDR3 is CASSDAGGGYEQYF. The CDR3, as DNA: TGTGCCAGCAGTGATGCGGGAGGGGGCTACGAGCAGTACTTC.

V gene TRBV5-1 combines with J gene TRBJ2-3; 9 bases agree with TRBD1. Trimming removed 4 bases from V and 0 bases from J; junction bases left unmatched: 3. Germline CDR1 reads SGHRS; CDR2 reads YFSETQ. This CDR3 has 15 amino acids. In DNA form, the CDR3 reads TGCGCCAGCAGCCAAGGGACAGGGAGCACAGATACGCAGTATTTT. As protein: CASSQGTGSTDTQYF.

The chain employs TRBV7-9 and TRBJ2-5, with D perhaps matching TRBD2 (6 bases). V shed 5 bases and J shed 4 bases, with 17 bases lying between them. CDR1 is SEHNR, CDR2 FQNEAQ, per germline (reference sequence). CDR3 length equals 15 residues. CDR3 nucleotide sequence: TGTGCCAGCAGCCCCCCCGGGGGAGCGGGAGAGACCCAGTACTTC. Translated: CASSPPGGAGETQYF.

This clone is a singleton in its sample. CDR3 in amino acids: CASSFLLRDRGLYGYTF. DNA for the CDR3: TGCGCCAGCAGCTTCCTTCTCCGGGACAGGGGTCTTTATGGCTACACCTTC. This chain links TRBV5-1 with TRBJ1-2; 10 bases agree with TRBD1. Per germline, CDR1 SGHRS and CDR2 YFSETQ. V lost 2 bases, J lost 5 bases, and 12 bases stayed unmatched. The length of the CDR3 is 17 residues.

V usage is TRBV19 and J usage is TRBJ2-7, with D possibly TRBD2 on 6 matching bases. Germline CDR1 and CDR2: LNHDA and SQIVND (reference sequence). The CDR3 extends over 16 amino acids. Deletions cut 0 bases from V and 2 bases from J, with 14 bases between. This CDR3 reads CASSIDGGTVPYEQYF. The CDR3, as DNA: TGTGCCAGTAGTATAGATGGCGGGACTGTTCCCTACGAGCAGTACTTC.

The genes are TRBV28 and TRBJ2-2, with 7 bases lining up with TRBD1. The J segment lost 5 bases and the V segment lost 2 bases, leaving 5 bases of the junction unmatched. Looked up from germline, CDR1 is MDHEN and CDR2 is SYDVKM. The CDR3 totals 15 residues. CDR3 amino acids: CASSLLGGRTGELFF. The CDR3 nucleotides are TGTGCCAGCAGTTTACTAGGGGGCAGAACCGGGGAGCTGTTTTTT.

V gene TRBV7-8 combines with J gene TRBJ1-6; TRBD1 agrees at 9 bases. The trim removed 3 bases at V and 9 bases at J, leaving 3 bases unmatched. This CDR3 contains 14 residues. Germline-derived CDR1 and CDR2 are SGHVS and FQNEAQ. DNA for the CDR3: TGTGCCAGCAGCTTGGGACAGGGAAGTTCACCCCTCCACTTT. Its translation: CASSLGQGSSPLHF.

This clone was detected only once. This chain uses TRBV7-2 with TRBJ1-4, with D unresolved. This CDR3 has 14 residues. V was cut by 5 bases and J by 0 bases, with 7 bases left in between. Germline lookup yields CDR1 SGHTA and CDR2 FQGNSA. The CDR3 reads CASSPEPTNEKLFF. Written as DNA, the CDR3 is TGTGCCAGCAGCCCAGAACCAACTAATGAAAAACTGTTTTTT. The full variable domain, its missing parts supplied by reference TRBV7-2 and TRBJ1-4, is GAGVSQSPSNKVTEKGKDVELRCDPISGHTALYWYRQSLGQGLEFLIYFQGNSAPDKSGLPSDRFSAERTGGSVSTLTIQRTQQEDSAVYLCASSPEPTNEKLFFGSGTQLSVL.

In regard to this clone: One end of the junction does not line up with germline, which may come from a read error. CDR3 coding DNA: TGCGGTGCAACAACAGATTTGGAACTGTTTTTT. It translates to CGATTDLELFF. This chain connects TRBV20-1 to TRBJ1-4; D is uncertain. The CDR3 runs to 11 residues. The germline CDR1 and CDR2 sequences are DFQATT and SNEGSKA (reference sequence).

The chain links TRBV28 to TRBJ1-1; 8 bases are shared with TRBD1. This CDR3 is 14 amino acids long. Germline V lookup: CDR1 MDHEN, CDR2 SYDVKM. V lost 6 bases, J lost 1 base, and 4 bases stayed unmatched. CDR3 DNA: TGTGCCAGCAGACCCGGGACAGGGAACACTGAAGCTTTCTTT. Translation: CASRPGTGNTEAFF. The full variable domain, its missing parts supplied by reference TRBV28 and TRBJ1-1, is DVKVTQSSRYLVKRTGEKVFLECVQDMDHENMFWYRQDPGLGLRLIYFSYDVKMKEKGDIPEGYSVSREKKERFSLILESASTNQTSMYLCASRPGTGNTEAFFGQGTRLTVV.

The count of this clone is one. The gene calls are TRBV14 and TRBJ2-7, with 9 bases fitting TRBD2. This CDR3 has 15 residues. The germline V gene has CDR1 SGHDN and CDR2 FVKESK. The J segment lost 3 bases and the V segment lost 0 bases, leaving 3 bases of the junction unmatched. CDR3 loop: CASSQERGRVYEQYF. As DNA, the CDR3 is TGTGCCAGCAGCCAAGAACGCGGGAGGGTCTACGAGCAGTACTTC.

V gene TRBV6-5 combines with J gene TRBJ1-2, with 9 bases matching TRBD1. Germline CDR1 reads MNHEY; CDR2 reads SVGAGI. There are 15 residues in the CDR3. The V and J ends lost 4 bases and 8 bases, in that order; junction bases with no gene match: 11. The CDR3 nucleotides are TGTGCCAGCAGTTCAGGACAGGGGCCCTTCTCGGGCTACACCTTC. Translated, it gives CASSSGQGPFSGYTF.

This clone showed up just a few times. The chain joins TRBV5-5 to TRBJ2-7, with 7 bases matching TRBD1. The CDR3 is made up of 14 amino acids. The germline V gene has CDR1 SGHKS and CDR2 YYEKEE (reference sequence). V was clipped by 0 bases and J by 0 bases; unmatched bases: 0. CDR3 nucleotide sequence: TGTGCCAGCAGCTTGGGGGACAGCTCCTACGAGCAGTACTTC. Translation: CASSLGDSSYEQYF. The variable domain in full, completed from reference TRBV5-5 and TRBJ2-7, reads DAGVTQSPTHLIKTRGQQVTLRCSPISGHKSVSWYQQVLGQGPQFIFQYYEKEERGRGNFPDRFSARQFPNYSSELNVNALLLGDSALYLCASSLGDSSYEQYFGPGTRLTVT.

This chain joins TRBV5-1 and TRBJ2-5, with a weak D call TRBD1 (6 bases). V was pared by 1 base and J by 4 bases, with 11 bases between. The CDR3 extends over 14 amino acids. Germline CDR1 and CDR2: SGHRS and YFSETQ. CDR3 sequence reads: CASSLWGRGETQYF. The CDR3 region has the DNA TGCGCCAGCAGCTTGTGGGGGCGCGGAGAGACCCAGTACTTC.

The V call is TRBV18, the J call TRBJ1-4; maybe TRBD1 (5 bases). CDR1 is KGHSH and CDR2 is LQKENI in the germline V gene. This CDR3 is 17 amino acids long. V was trimmed by 2 bases and J by 0 bases, leaving 13 bases between them. In DNA form, the CDR3 reads TGTGCCAGCTCACCAAGTGGAGGGGCAACAACTAATGAAAAACTGTTTTTT. This sequence encodes CASSPSGGATTNEKLFF.

This sequence joins TRBV4-1 and TRBJ2-3; 10 positions agree with TRBD2. With 1 base clipped from V and 5 bases from J, the junction kept 9 bases outside the gene matches. The germline gives CDR1 MGHRA, CDR2 YSYEKL. The CDR3 spans 17 residues. CDR3 region: CASSQVPIAGGRDTQYF. The CDR3 DNA reads as TGCGCCAGCAGCCAAGTCCCAATAGCGGGAGGAAGAGATACGCAGTATTTT.

V usage is TRBV9 and J usage is TRBJ2-3, with 10 bases fitting TRBD2. Germline V lookup: CDR1 SGDLS, CDR2 YYNGEE. Trimming took 4 bases from V and 4 from J; bases not matched to a gene: 6. The CDR3 consists of 15 residues. The CDR3 region has the DNA TGTGCCAGCAGCCCCAGCGGGAGGGCCGCAGATACGCAGTATTTT. It yields the protein CASSPSGRAADTQYF.

The genes are TRBV28 and TRBJ2-5; 7 nucleotides line up with TRBD1. Germline V gives CDR1 MDHEN, CDR2 SYDVKM. Trimming at V came to 4 bases and at J to 11 bases, leaving 13 bases not matched to a gene. The length of the CDR3 is 14 residues. The CDR3 bases are TGTGCCAGCAGTTACGTGGGACAGCGCAGGGAGCAGTACTTC. It translates to CASSYVGQRREQYF.

The V and J genes are TRBV4-1 and TRBJ1-5, with D unclear. This CDR3 region has 15 residues. Germline CDR1 is MGHRA and CDR2 is YSYEKL. V lost 0 bases and J 5 bases, leaving 11 bases between the germline ends. This chain's CDR3 is CASSQEGAGHQPQHF. CDR3 coding DNA: TGCGCCAGCAGCCAAGAAGGTGCGGGCCATCAGCCCCAGCATTTT.

The genes are TRBV21-1 and TRBJ1-3; TRBD1 is the table's D call and was not checked against the DNA. TRBV21-1 is a listed pseudogene. This CDR3 contains 16 residues. The CDR3 sequence is CASSTDSPTSGNTIYF. The CDR3 nucleotides are TGTGCCAGCAGCACTGACAGTCCTACCTCTGGAAACACCATATATTTT.

The chain links TRBV27 to TRBJ1-2; TRBD1 agrees at 7 bases. The V gene's germline CDR1 is MNHEY and CDR2 SMNVEV (reference sequence). The CDR3 length is 15 residues. Trimming took 3 bases from V and 8 from J; bases not matched to a gene: 12. CDR3 amino acids: CASSFHMTGLGGYTF. CDR3 bases: TGTGCCAGCAGTTTCCACATGACAGGGTTAGGAGGCTACACCTTC.

The gene calls are TRBV7-9 and TRBJ2-3; no definite D call. V was pared by 5 bases and J by 4 bases, with 10 bases between. Germline V CDR1 and CDR2: SEHNR, FQNEAQ (reference sequence). The CDR3 covers 13 residues. The chain's CDR3 is CASSGVTADTQYF. For the CDR3, the DNA is TGTGCCAGCAGCGGTGTCACGGCAGATACGCAGTATTTT.

The chain couples TRBV7-2 to TRBJ1-4; the match to TRBD1 covers 8 bases. J lost 8 bases, V lost 5 bases, and 10 bases had no gene match. Germline assignment: CDR1 SGHTA and CDR2 FQGNSA. CDR3 length: 15 amino acids. The CDR3 DNA follows: TGTGCCAGCAGCCCCCGGAGACAGGGGAGAGAAAAACTGTTTTTT. Protein sequence: CASSPRRQGREKLFF.